This T cell receptor (beta chain) is from a study of CD8+CD57+ T cells in acquired aplastic anemia. CDR3 and TCR beta VDJ profiling relied on genomic DNA as the template. TCRdb used MiXCR to reprocess the reads, holding one entry per CDR3 protein. The sample consists of about 180,000 distinct CDR3 sequences, approximately 52% of them appearing once. Previously, flow cytometry had revealed CD8+CD57+ cell expansion in the patients chosen for sequencing. Material for sequencing was sorted CD4+, CD8+, or CD8+CD57+ T cells (not recorded which) from PBMCs. This sequence originates from a human donor with aplastic anemia.

This chain's CDR3 is CASKVRLGVENEAFF. The CDR3 region has the DNA TGTGCCAGCAAGGTGCGGTTAGGGGTCGAAAATGAAGCTTTCTTT. The chain carries TRBV2 and TRBJ1-1; TRBD1 is a possible D gene (5 bases). CDR1 and CDR2 (germline): SNHLY, FYNNEI. V was cut by 7 bases and J by 7 bases, with 22 bases left in between. The CDR3 is 15 amino acids.